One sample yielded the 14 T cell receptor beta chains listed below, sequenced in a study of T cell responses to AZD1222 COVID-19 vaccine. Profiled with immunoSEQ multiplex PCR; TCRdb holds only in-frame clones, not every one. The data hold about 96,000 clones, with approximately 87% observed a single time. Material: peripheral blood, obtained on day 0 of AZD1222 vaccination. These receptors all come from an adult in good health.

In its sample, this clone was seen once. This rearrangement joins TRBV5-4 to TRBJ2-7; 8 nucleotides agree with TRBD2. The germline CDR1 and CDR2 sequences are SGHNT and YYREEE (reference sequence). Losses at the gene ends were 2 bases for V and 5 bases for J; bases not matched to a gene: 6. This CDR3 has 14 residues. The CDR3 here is CASSLSGSWNEQYF. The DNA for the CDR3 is TGTGCCAGCAGCTTAAGCGGGAGCTGGAACGAGCAGTACTTC.

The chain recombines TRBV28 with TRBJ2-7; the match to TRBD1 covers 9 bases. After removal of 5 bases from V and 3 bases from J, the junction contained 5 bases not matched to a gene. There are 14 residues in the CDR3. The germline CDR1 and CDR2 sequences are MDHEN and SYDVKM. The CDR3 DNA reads TGTGCCAGCAGTCACGGGACAGGGTTCTACGAGCAGTACTTC. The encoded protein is CASSHGTGFYEQYF.

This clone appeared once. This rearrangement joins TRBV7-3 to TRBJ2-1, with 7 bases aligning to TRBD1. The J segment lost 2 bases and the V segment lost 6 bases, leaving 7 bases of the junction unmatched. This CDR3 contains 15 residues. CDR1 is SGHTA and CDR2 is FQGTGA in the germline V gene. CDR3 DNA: TGTGCCAGCAGTCAGCCCGGGACAGCCTACAATGAGCAGTTCTTC. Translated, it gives CASSQPGTAYNEQFF.

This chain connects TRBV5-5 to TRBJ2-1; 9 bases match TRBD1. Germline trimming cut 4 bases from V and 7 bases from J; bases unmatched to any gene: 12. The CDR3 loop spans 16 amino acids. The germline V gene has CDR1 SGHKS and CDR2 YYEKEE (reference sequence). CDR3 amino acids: CASSPPTGTGWNEQFF. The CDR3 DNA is TGTGCCAGCAGCCCTCCGACCGGGACAGGGTGGAATGAGCAGTTCTTC.

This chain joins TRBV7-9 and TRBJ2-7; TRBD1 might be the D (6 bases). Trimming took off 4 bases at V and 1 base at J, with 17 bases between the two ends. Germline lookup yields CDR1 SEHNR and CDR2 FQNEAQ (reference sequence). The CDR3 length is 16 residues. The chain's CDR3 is CASSSSRDRRSYEQYF. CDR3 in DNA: TGTGCCAGCAGCTCATCCCGCGACAGGAGATCCTACGAGCAGTACTTC.

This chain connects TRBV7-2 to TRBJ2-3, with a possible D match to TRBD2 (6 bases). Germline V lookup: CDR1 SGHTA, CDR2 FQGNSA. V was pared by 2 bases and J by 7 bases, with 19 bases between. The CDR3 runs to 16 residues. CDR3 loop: CASSLSAGTSSNTQYF. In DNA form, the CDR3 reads TGTGCCAGCAGCTTAAGCGCCGGGACTTCGTCGAATACGCAGTATTTT.

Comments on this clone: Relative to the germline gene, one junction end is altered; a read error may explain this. DNA for the CDR3: TGTGCCAGCAGGTTAGAGGGGACAGGGGTTCAGCCCCAGCATTTT. This translates into CASRLEGTGVQPQHF. V usage is TRBV7-8 and J usage is TRBJ1-5; 10 positions match TRBD1. This CDR3 spans 15 amino acids. CDR1 is SGHVS, CDR2 FQNEAQ, per germline.

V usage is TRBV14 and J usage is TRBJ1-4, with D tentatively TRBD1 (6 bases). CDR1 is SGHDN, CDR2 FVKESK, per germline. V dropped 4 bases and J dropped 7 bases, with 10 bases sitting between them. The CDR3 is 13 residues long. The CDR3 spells CASSRNRVEKLFF. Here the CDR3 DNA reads TGTGCCAGCAGCCGAAACAGGGTTGAAAAACTGTTTTTT.

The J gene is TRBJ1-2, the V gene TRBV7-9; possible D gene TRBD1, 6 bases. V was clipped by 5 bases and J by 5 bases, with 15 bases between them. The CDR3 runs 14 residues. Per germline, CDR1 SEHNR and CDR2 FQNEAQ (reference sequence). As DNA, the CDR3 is TGTGCCAGCAGCCCGGGCGGACAGAGGTATGGCTACACCTTC. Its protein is CASSPGGQRYGYTF.

Here the CDR3 DNA reads TGTGCCATCAGTGAGTCCCAGTCAAGCTCCTATAATTCACCCCTCCACTTT. Its translation is CAISESQSSSYNSPLHF. This chain uses TRBV10-3 with TRBJ1-6; no clear D. Per germline, CDR1 ENHRY and CDR2 SYGVKD. With 0 bases removed from V and 0 bases from J, the gap between germline ends came to 9 bases. The CDR3 covers 17 residues.

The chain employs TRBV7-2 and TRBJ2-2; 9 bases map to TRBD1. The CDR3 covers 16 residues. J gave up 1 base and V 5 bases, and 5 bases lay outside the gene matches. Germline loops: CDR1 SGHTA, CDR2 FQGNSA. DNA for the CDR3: TGTGCCAGCAGCCCCCGACAGGGGGGGAACACCGGGGAGCTGTTTTTT. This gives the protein CASSPRQGGNTGELFF.

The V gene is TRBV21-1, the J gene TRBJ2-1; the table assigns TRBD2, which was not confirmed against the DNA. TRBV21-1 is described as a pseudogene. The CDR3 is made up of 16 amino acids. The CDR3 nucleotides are TGTGCCAGAAGCCCCCCAGATGCGGGAGGGGACAATGAGCAGTTCTTC. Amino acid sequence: CARSPPDAGGDNEQFF.

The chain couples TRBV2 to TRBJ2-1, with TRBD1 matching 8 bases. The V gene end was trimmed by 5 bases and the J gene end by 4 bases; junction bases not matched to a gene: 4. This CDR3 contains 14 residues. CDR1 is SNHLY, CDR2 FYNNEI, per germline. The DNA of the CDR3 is TGTGCCAGCAGTCCTCGGACAGGGTACAATGAGCAGTTCTTC. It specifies CASSPRTGYNEQFF.

CDR3 region: CASSLVREETQYF. The CDR3 DNA follows: TGTGCCAGCAGCTTAGTCAGGGAAGAGACCCAGTACTTC. The chain links TRBV7-8 to TRBJ2-5, with D perhaps TRBD1 (5 bases). The germline V and J ends were trimmed by 1 base and 3 bases, with 6 bases remaining between them. Looked up from germline, CDR1 is SGHVS and CDR2 is FQNEAQ. The CDR3 loop spans 13 amino acids. Full variable domain (rest looked up from reference TRBV7-8 and TRBJ2-5): GAGVSQSPRYKVAKRGQDVALRCDPISGHVSLFWYQQALGQGPEFLTYFQNEAQLDKSGLPSDRFFAERPEGSVSTLKIQRTQQEDSAVYLCASSLVREETQYFGPGTRLLVL.